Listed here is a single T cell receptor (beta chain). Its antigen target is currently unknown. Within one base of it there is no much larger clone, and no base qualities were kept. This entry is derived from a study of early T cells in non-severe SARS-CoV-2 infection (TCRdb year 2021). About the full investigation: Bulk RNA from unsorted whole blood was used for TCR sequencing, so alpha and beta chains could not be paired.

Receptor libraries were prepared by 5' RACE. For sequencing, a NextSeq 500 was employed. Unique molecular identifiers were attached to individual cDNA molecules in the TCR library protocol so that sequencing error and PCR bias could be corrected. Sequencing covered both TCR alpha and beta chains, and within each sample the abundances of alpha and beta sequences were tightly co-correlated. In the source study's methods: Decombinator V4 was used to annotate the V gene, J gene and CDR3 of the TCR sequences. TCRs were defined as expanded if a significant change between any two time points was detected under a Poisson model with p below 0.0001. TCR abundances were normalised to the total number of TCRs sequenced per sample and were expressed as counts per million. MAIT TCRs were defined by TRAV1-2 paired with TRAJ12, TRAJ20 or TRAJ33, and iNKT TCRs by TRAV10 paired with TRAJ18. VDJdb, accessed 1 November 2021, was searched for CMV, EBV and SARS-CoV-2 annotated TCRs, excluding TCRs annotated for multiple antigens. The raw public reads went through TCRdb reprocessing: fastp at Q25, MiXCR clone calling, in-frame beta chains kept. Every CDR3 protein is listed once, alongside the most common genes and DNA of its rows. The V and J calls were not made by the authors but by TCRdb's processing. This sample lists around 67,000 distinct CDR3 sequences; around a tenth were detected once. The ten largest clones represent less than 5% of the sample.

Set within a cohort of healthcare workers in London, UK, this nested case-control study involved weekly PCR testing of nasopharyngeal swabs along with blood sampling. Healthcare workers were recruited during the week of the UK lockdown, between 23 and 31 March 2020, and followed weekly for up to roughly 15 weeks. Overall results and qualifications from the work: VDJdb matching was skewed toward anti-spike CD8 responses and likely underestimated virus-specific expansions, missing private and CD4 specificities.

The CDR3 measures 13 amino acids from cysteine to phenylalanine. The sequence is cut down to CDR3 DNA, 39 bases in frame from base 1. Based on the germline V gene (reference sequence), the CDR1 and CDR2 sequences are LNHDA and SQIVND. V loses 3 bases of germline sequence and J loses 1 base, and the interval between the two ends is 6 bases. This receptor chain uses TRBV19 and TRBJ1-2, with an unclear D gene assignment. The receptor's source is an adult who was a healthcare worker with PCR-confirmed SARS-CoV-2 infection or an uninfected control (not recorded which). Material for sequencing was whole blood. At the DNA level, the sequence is TGTGCCAGTAGTATGGCAGTTAACTATGGCTACACCTTC. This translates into CASSMAVNYGYTF. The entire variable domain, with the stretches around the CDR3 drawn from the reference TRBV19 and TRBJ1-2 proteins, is DGGITQSPKYLFRKEGQNVTLSCEQNLNHDAMYWYRQDPGQGLRLIYYSQIVNDFQKGDIAEGYSVSREKKESFPLTVTSAQKNPTAFYLCASSMAVNYGYTFGSGTRLTVV.